This section outlines one T cell receptor (beta chain) sequence together with its context. No antigen is known for it. No qualities accompany the bases; no much larger clone lies one base away. Library preparation employed the immunoSEQ multiplex PCR assay. TCRdb stores this immuneACCESS table with in-frame sequences only. Part of the clones is absent; in the studies checked, under half of the shortfall reflects unresolved V genes, and no reason is known for the rest. In this sample the table shows tens of thousands of clones, 81% of which occur a single time. The top ten constitute around 3.9% of the sample. This specimen comes from a study of technical replicates of blood from a few donors (dated by TCRdb to the late 2010s). The V end gives up 0 bases and the J end 4 bases, leaving 9 bases in the junction not matched to a gene. The CDR3 measures 17 amino acids from cysteine to phenylalanine. The only DNA kept is the CDR3, 51 bases in frame from the first base. Taken from the germline V gene (reference sequence), the CDR1 and CDR2 loops are GTSNPN and SVGIG.

The chain is encoded by TRBV30 joined to TRBJ2-5; 12 middle bases align to TRBD2. Sample: PBMCs. The sequence was obtained from a human donor in good health. Some clones in this sample may be carry-over from other donors' samples. The CDR3 here reads CAWSVTRTSGIRETQYF. The DNA is TGTGCCTGGAGTGTAACGCGGACTAGCGGGATTCGAGAGACCCAGTACTTC. Full variable domain (CDR3 extended with the reference TRBV30 and TRBJ2-5 proteins): SQTIHQWPATLVQPVGSPLSLECTVEGTSNPNLYWYRQAAGRGLQLLFYSVGIGQISSEVPQNLSASRPQDRQFILSSKKLLLSDSGFYLCAWSVTRTSGIRETQYFGPGTRLLVL.